Each of the 19 T cell receptor beta chains below was sequenced from the same sample in a study of blood T cells in healthy people across ages. A second PCR, run for about 7 to 11 cycles, used a sample-barcoded 5' primer plus a J-beta primer mix. TCRdb processed the 5' RACE reads anew with MiXCR; each CDR3 protein has one entry. The table shows about 1.4 million distinct CDR3 sequences, with around 59% occurring only once. The sequencing input was blood. The receptor source for this set is a man between 18 and 35 years old in good health.

This clonotype was seen only a few times. The chain has TRBV10-3 and TRBJ2-5; tentatively, D is TRBD2 (5 bases). This CDR3 is built from 14 residues. V was shortened by 5 bases and J by 4 bases, with 14 bases between the two germline ends. Germline assignment: CDR1 ENHRY and CDR2 SYGVKD. The CDR3 protein is CAISSGIHIETQYF. Here the CDR3 DNA reads TGTGCCATCAGTTCCGGGATCCACATAGAGACCCAGTACTTC.

The gene calls are TRBV7-9 and TRBJ2-5; tentative D call: TRBD1 (5 bases). V lost 7 bases to trimming and J lost 2 bases, with 11 bases between them. Germline lookup yields CDR1 SEHNR and CDR2 FQNEAQ (reference sequence). The CDR3 sequence is 13 residues long. CDR3 in DNA: TGTGCCAGCACCCCCAGGGATCAAGAGACCCAGTACTTC. Encoded protein: CASTPRDQETQYF.

This chain links TRBV7-2 with TRBJ2-7; D is undetermined. Trimming pared 5 bases from V and 4 bases from J, leaving 15 bases between. Germline CDR1 and CDR2: SGHTA and FQGNSA. The CDR3 is made up of 14 amino acids. The CDR3 spells CASSLPPLLYEQYF. The CDR3 DNA follows: TGTGCCAGCAGCCTCCCCCCCTTACTGTACGAGCAGTACTTC.

This chain connects TRBV29-1 to TRBJ2-4, with D perhaps TRBD1 (6 bases). Germline CDR1 is SQVTM and CDR2 is ANQGSEA. V was trimmed by 7 bases and J by 3 bases, leaving 16 bases between them. The CDR3 has 14 amino acids. The CDR3 DNA sequence: TGCAGCGCAGGGCAGGGGATCGACAAAAACATTCAGTACTTC. As protein: CSAGQGIDKNIQYF. Full variable domain (outside the CDR3, taken from reference TRBV29-1 and TRBJ2-4): SAVISQKPSRDICQRGTSLTIQCQVDSQVTMMFWYRQQPGQSLTLIATANQGSEATYESGFVIDKFPISRPNLTFSTLTVSNMSPEDSSIYLCSAGQGIDKNIQYFGAGTRLSVL.

The chain is built from TRBV25-1 and TRBJ1-2; D possibly corresponds to TRBD1 (5 bases). V was trimmed by 1 base and J by 5 bases, leaving 14 bases between them. Germline CDR1 reads MGHDK; CDR2 reads SYGVNS. The CDR3 runs to 15 residues. CDR3 protein: CASSEWLQGGYGYTF. CDR3 sequence (DNA): TGTGCCAGCAGTGAATGGTTGCAGGGCGGGTATGGCTACACCTTC.

In its sample, this clonotype was seen a few times. The CDR3 reads CASSQYIQGAYEQYF. The CDR3, as DNA: TGCGCCAGCAGCCAATATATCCAGGGAGCCTACGAGCAGTACTTC. The J gene is TRBJ2-7, the V gene TRBV4-1; D might be TRBD1 or TRBD2, each matching 5 bases. This CDR3 is built from 15 residues. V was shortened by 2 bases and J by 2 bases, with 13 bases between the two germline ends. Germline CDR1 is MGHRA and CDR2 is YSYEKL.

The chain is built from TRBV4-2 and TRBJ2-4; TRBD1 matches 8 bases. CDR1 LGHNA and CDR2 YNFKEQ come from the germline V gene. Losses at the gene ends were 3 bases for V and 9 bases for J; bases not matched to a gene: 10. The CDR3 contains 15 residues. The CDR3 DNA reads TGTGCCAGCAGCCACCAGACAGGGGTGGAAGGCATTCAGTACTTC. Translating gives CASSHQTGVEGIQYF.

The chain couples TRBV11-2 to TRBJ2-3; D gene ambiguous. CDR3 length: 18 residues. The V end was cut by 5 bases, the J end by 0 bases, with 21 bases between. The germline V gene encodes CDR1 SGHAT and CDR2 FQNNGV. The CDR3 here is CASSPPPLTDSSTDTQYF. In DNA form, the CDR3 reads TGTGCCAGCAGCCCCCCACCCCTTACGGATTCTAGCACAGATACGCAGTATTTT.

This clonotype appeared a single time. The rearrangement uses TRBV13 and TRBJ2-5; 12 bases agree with TRBD1. The trim removed 4 bases at V and 11 bases at J, leaving 14 bases unmatched. The length of the CDR3 is 16 residues. In germline, CDR1 is PRHDT, CDR2 FYEKMQ (reference sequence). The CDR3 protein is CASSSEPGTGGNEQYF. Here the CDR3 DNA reads TGTGCCAGCAGCTCGGAGCCCGGGACAGGGGGCAATGAGCAGTACTTC.

The V and J genes are TRBV5-1 and TRBJ2-7; D remains unclear. V lost 1 base to trimming and J lost 1 base, with 12 bases between them. CDR3 length: 15 residues. Germline CDR1 is SGHRS and CDR2 is YFSETQ. The CDR3 nucleotides are TGCGCCAGCAGCTTGTCTCCCGGACCGTCCTACGAGCAGTACTTC. This sequence encodes CASSLSPGPSYEQYF.

This clonotype was detected only a few times. The genes are TRBV12-3 or TRBV12-4 and TRBJ2-3, with unresolved D. The CDR3 runs 13 residues. With 6 bases removed from V and 4 bases from J, the gap between germline ends came to 11 bases. Written as DNA, the CDR3 is TGTGCCAGCAGGAAGTCTCCCGCAGATACGCAGTATTTT. Translated: CASRKSPADTQYF.

The V call is TRBV27, the J call TRBJ2-6, with 10 bases aligning to TRBD1. V lost 8 bases, J lost 2 bases, and 6 bases stayed unmatched. The length of the CDR3 is 16 residues. Germline CDR1 is MNHEY and CDR2 is SMNVEV (reference sequence). The CDR3 loop reads CASGTGVATGANVLTF. CDR3 nucleotide sequence: TGTGCCAGCGGGACAGGGGTGGCAACTGGGGCCAACGTCCTGACTTTC.

This rearrangement joins TRBV5-5 to TRBJ2-1; 11 bases line up with TRBD2. Germline-derived CDR1 and CDR2 are SGHKS and YYEKEE (reference sequence). This CDR3 is 15 amino acids long. The V gene end was trimmed by 4 bases and the J gene end by 8 bases; junction bases not matched to a gene: 8. CDR3 bases: TGTGCCAGCAGCGACACTAGCGGGAGTTTCTATGAGCAGTTCTTC. It codes for CASSDTSGSFYEQFF.

This CDR3 reads CSAPSERGLSTDTQYF. CDR3 nucleotides: TGCAGTGCTCCTTCGGAACGGGGGCTCTCCACAGATACGCAGTATTTT. V gene TRBV20-1 combines with J gene TRBJ2-3; D possibly uses TRBD1 or TRBD2 (6 bases each). V was shortened by 5 bases and J by 2 bases, with 20 bases between the two germline ends. Germline V gene lookup returns CDR1 DFQATT and CDR2 SNEGSKA (reference sequence). This CDR3 is built from 16 residues.

This clonotype was observed a handful of times. The junction does not match germline at one end; this may be a read error. The rearrangement joins TRBV6-1 to TRBJ2-3; maybe TRBD2 (6 bases). CDR3 length equals 13 residues. Germline CDR1 and CDR2: MNHNS and SASEGT. CDR3 amino acids: CASSFLLAETQYF. For the CDR3, the DNA is TGTGCCAGCAGTTTTCTACTAGCAGAGACGCAGTATTTT.

This clonotype was seen a handful of times. The chain combines TRBV7-9 with TRBJ2-6, with D possibly being TRBD1 (6 bases). CDR3 length: 17 residues. Germline V gene data show CDR1 as SEHNR and CDR2 as FQNEAQ (reference sequence). Trimming removed 5 bases from V and 1 base from J, with 15 bases in between. CDR3: CASSPGQRPSGANVLTF. In DNA, the CDR3 is TGTGCCAGCAGCCCCGGACAGCGACCTTCTGGGGCCAACGTCCTGACTTTC.

This chain connects TRBV15 to TRBJ1-3; possible D gene TRBD1, 6 bases. Germline assignment: CDR1 LNHNV and CDR2 YYDKDF (reference sequence). Trimming removed 3 bases at V and 4 bases at J, with 7 bases between. The CDR3 contains 13 residues. CDR3 nucleotides: TGTGCCACCAGCAGCGACAGGGGAAACACCATATATTTT. It yields the protein CATSSDRGNTIYF.

The chain employs TRBV25-1 and TRBJ1-2; 10 nucleotides line up with TRBD1. CDR1 and CDR2 from the germline V gene are MGHDK and SYGVNS. The CDR3 extends over 17 amino acids. J lost 4 bases, V lost 1 base, and 9 bases had no gene match. For the CDR3, the DNA is TGTGCCAGCAGTGAATGGGGACAGGGGATCGAGATCTATGGCTACACCTTC. Translated, it gives CASSEWGQGIEIYGYTF.

This clonotype was found once. The CDR3 sequence: CASSYSARGTHLQPQHF. The DNA for the CDR3 is TGTGCCAGCAGTTACTCGGCAAGGGGGACCCATCTGCAGCCCCAGCATTTT. The chain combines TRBV6-6 with TRBJ1-5, with D perhaps matching TRBD1 (6 bases). The CDR3 is 17 residues long. Germline CDR1 MNHNY, CDR2 SVGAGI (reference sequence). Trimming removed 0 bases from V and 7 bases from J, with 19 bases in between.